Listed below are T cell receptor beta chains from one sample, sequenced in a study of blood T cells in healthy people across ages. TCRdb fed the 5' RACE reads into MiXCR, producing one record per CDR3 protein. The data hold hundreds of thousands of distinct CDR3 sequences, with about 25% observed a single time. This same sample was also part of a study on T cells of mothers and their children.

The sequenced sample consisted of blood. The receptors come from a boy aged 5-17 years in good health. Both conserved end residues are part of each CDR3. A D gene is named only where the DNA matches it firmly. Size is stated for part of the rows, as once, few or many counts, or as a class when the clone is expanded.

D gene	clone size	V gene	J gene	CDR3 DNA	CDR3 protein
NA	many	TRBV7-9	TRBJ2-5	TGTGCCAGCAGCTTAGCATCTAGCGCGGAGACCCAGTACTTC	CASSLASSAETQYF
NA	NA	TRBV7-3	TRBJ2-6	TGTGCCAGCAGCCCCCCAAACTTTTCTGGGGCCAACGTCCTGACTTTC	CASSPPNFSGANVLTF
TRBD1	NA	TRBV27	TRBJ2-5	TGTGCCAGCAGTTTGGGCCAGGGGGAATCGGAGACCCAGTACTTC	CASSLGQGESETQYF
NA	NA	TRBV28	TRBJ2-7	TGTGCCAGCAGTCCCCCGGGACTGAAACGATACGAGCAGTACTTC	CASSPPGLKRYEQYF
NA	many	TRBV29-1	TRBJ2-4	TGCAGCGTGCGGGACTTATTCCAAAACATTCAGTACTTC	CSVRDLFQNIQYF
TRBD2	few	TRBV7-3	TRBJ2-7	TGTGCCAGCAGCTTAACGGCTAGCGGGAGGCCAACCTACGAGCAGTACTTC	CASSLTASGRPTYEQYF
TRBD1	few	TRBV29-1	TRBJ2-7	TGCAGCGCAGCACCCGGGACAGACTACGAGCAGTACTTC	CSAAPGTDYEQYF
NA	many	TRBV7-2	TRBJ2-6	TGTGCCAGCAGCTTAGGGGGGGCCGGGGCCAACGTCCTGACTTTC	CASSLGGAGANVLTF
TRBD2	NA	TRBV7-9	TRBJ2-1	TGTGCCAGCAGCTTAGCGGGACCAGCGGGGAAGCCCGACAATGAGCAGTTCTTC	CASSLAGPAGKPDNEQFF
NA	NA	TRBV6-5	TRBJ1-1	TGTGCCAGCAGTTACGGGCTTCAGAACACTGAAGCTTTCTTT	CASSYGLQNTEAFF
TRBD1	few	TRBV5-5	TRBJ1-2	TGTGCCAGCAGCTTCCGAGGGGGCGATGGCTACACCTTC	CASSFRGGDGYTF
NA	NA	TRBV7-3	TRBJ2-3	TGTGCCAGCAGCTACCACGGGGAACAGCAGTATTTT	CASSYHGEQQYF
NA	once	TRBV19	TRBJ1-2	TGTGCCAGTAGTCCGGGGCCTCCCTCCTATGGCTACACCTTC	CASSPGPPSYGYTF
NA	NA	TRBV20-1	TRBJ2-5	TGCAGTGCTAGTGGGGGCACACAAGAGACCCAGTGCTTC	CSASGGTQETQCF
NA	many	TRBV29-1	TRBJ1-4	TGCAGCGTTCGGCAGGGGACAACTAATGAAAAACTGTTTTTT	CSVRQGTTNEKLFF
NA	NA	TRBV29-1	TRBJ1-2	TGCAGCGATCTGGGAGGGGCCGGCTACACCTTC	CSDLGGAGYTF
NA	NA	TRBV5-6	TRBJ2-5	TGTGCCAGCAGCTTGGTTGCAGGGATGCAAGAGACCCAGTACTTC	CASSLVAGMQETQYF
TRBD1	NA	TRBV20-1	TRBJ2-7	TGCAGTGCTGGGGACAGGGGGAAGGTTTACGAGCAGTACTTC	CSAGDRGKVYEQYF
NA	NA	TRBV3-1	TRBJ1-4	TGTGCCAGCAGCCAAGATCTAGTACAGCCTAATGAAAAACTGTTTTTT	CASSQDLVQPNEKLFF
NA	NA	TRBV4-3	TRBJ1-4	TGCGCCAGCAGCCTCCACCCGGGAACGGGCTCTGAAAAACTGTTTTTT	CASSLHPGTGSEKLFF
NA	few	TRBV7-8	TRBJ2-5	TGTGCCAGCAGGGACCTAGGAGGGAGTTTAGAGACCCAGTACTTC	CASRDLGGSLETQYF
TRBD2	NA	TRBV4-3	TRBJ2-7	TGCGCCAGCAGCCAGCGACGGGGGGGCTTCGAGCAGTACTTC	CASSQRRGGFEQYF
TRBD2	NA	TRBV6-1	TRBJ2-7	TGTGCCAGCCGGACTAGCGGGAGCGAGCAGTACTTC	CASRTSGSEQYF
TRBD1	few	TRBV27	TRBJ1-1	TGTGCCAGCAGCCGTAGGACAGGGGCGGGAGACACTGAAGCTTTCTTT	CASSRRTGAGDTEAFF
NA	NA	TRBV20-1	TRBJ2-7	TGCAGTGCTCGCGCCCCAGAGAGCTCCTACGAGCAGTACTTC	CSARAPESSYEQYF
NA	few	TRBV5-1	TRBJ2-5	TGCGCCAACAGCCTGACAGCGGTCCTGACTTATCCACAGTACTTC	CANSLTAVLTYPQYF
NA	NA	TRBV7-9	TRBJ2-1	TGTGCCAGCAGCCCCTCCAAAGGCGAGACCAACTACAATGAGCAGTTCTTC	CASSPSKGETNYNEQFF
NA	few	TRBV19	TRBJ1-1	TGTGCCAGTAGTCCCTACAGGGTCCGGAGACCTCTAGAAGCTTTCTTT	CASSPYRVRRPLEAFF
TRBD1	NA	TRBV27	TRBJ2-1	TGTGCCAGCAGTTTAGGGACAGGGATGAATGAGCAGTTCTTC	CASSLGTGMNEQFF
TRBD2	few	TRBV3-1	TRBJ2-7	TGTGCCAGCAGCCAAGGTAGCGGGAGCACCGAGCAGTACTTC	CASSQGSGSTEQYF
TRBD1	many	TRBV6-1	TRBJ2-1	TGTGCCAGCAGTCCCCGGACAGGGCTATCCTACAATGAGCAGTTCTTC	CASSPRTGLSYNEQFF
NA	few	TRBV4-1	TRBJ1-1	TGCGCCAGCAGCGATAGGGGCGTTCGGTCAATGAACACTGAAGCTTTCTTT	CASSDRGVRSMNTEAFF
NA	few	TRBV21-1	TRBJ2-7	TGTGCCAGCAGCAAAGGGGAGACAGGGTCTGGTCTAGCGGGTAGCTACGAGCAGTACTTC	CASSKGETGSGLAGSYEQYF
NA	NA	TRBV7-2	TRBJ2-3	TGTGCCAGCAACGGCAGAGGAACCAGGTATACGCAGTATTTT	CASNGRGTRYTQYF
NA	NA	TRBV20-1	TRBJ2-5	TGCAGTGCTAGACCTCGCTTCCAAGAGACCCAGTACTTC	CSARPRFQETQYF
NA	NA	TRBV6-6	TRBJ2-5	TGTGCCAGCAGTTACTCGAGGGGGGTAGAGACCCAGTACTTC	CASSYSRGVETQYF
NA	NA	TRBV20-1	TRBJ2-6	TGCAGTGCTAGTAGCGGAGCAAGCTTCTCTGGGGCCAACGTCCTGACTTTC	CSASSGASFSGANVLTF
TRBD1	NA	TRBV6-1	TRBJ2-1	TGTGCCAGCAGTGAATTGTCCCCCGGGACAGGGGGTTACAATGAGCAGTTCTTC	CASSELSPGTGGYNEQFF
TRBD1	NA	TRBV12-3/TRBV12-4	TRBJ1-5	TGTGCCAGCAGTTCGGGGGACAGGAAAAATCAGCCCCAGCATTTT	CASSSGDRKNQPQHF
NA	few	TRBV28	TRBJ2-4	TGTGCGACGGGGGCCAGCGGAGCCAAAAACATTCAGTACTTC	CATGASGAKNIQYF
NA	few	TRBV20-1	TRBJ2-3	TGCAGTGCTACTCAAAGCGGAGCGGATACGCAGTATTTT	CSATQSGADTQYF
NA	NA	TRBV2	TRBJ1-1	TGTGCCAGCAGGTTCATGAACACTGAAGCTTTCTTT	CASRFMNTEAFF
NA	NA	TRBV7-2	TRBJ1-3	TGTGCCAGCAGCTGGGGTGGTAGTCTCGTGGCTGGAAACACCATATATTTT	CASSWGGSLVAGNTIYF